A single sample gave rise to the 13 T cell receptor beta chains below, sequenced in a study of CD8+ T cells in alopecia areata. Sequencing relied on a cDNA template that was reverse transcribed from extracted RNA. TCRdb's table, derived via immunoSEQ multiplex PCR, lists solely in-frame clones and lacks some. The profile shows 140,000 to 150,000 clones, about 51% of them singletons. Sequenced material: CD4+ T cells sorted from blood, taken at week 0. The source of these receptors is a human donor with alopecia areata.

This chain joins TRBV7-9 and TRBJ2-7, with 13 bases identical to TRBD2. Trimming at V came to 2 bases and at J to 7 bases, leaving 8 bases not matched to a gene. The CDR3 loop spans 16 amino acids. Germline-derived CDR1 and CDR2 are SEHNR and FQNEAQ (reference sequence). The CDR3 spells CASSLLGLAGVGEQYF. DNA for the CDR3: TGTGCCAGCAGCTTACTCGGACTAGCGGGGGTGGGTGAGCAGTACTTC. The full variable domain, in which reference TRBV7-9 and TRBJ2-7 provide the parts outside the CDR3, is DTGVSQNPRHKITKRGQNVTFRCDPISEHNRLYWYRQTLGQGPEFLTYFQNEAQLEKSRLLSDRFSAERPKGSFSTLEIQRTEQGDSAMYLCASSLLGLAGVGEQYFGPGTRLTVT.

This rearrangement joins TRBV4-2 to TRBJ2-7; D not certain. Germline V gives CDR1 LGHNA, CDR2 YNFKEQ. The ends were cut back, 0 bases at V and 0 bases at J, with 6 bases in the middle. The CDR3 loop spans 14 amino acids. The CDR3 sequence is CASSQEAGSYEQYF. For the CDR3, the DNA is TGTGCCAGCAGCCAAGAAGCAGGCTCCTACGAGCAGTACTTC.

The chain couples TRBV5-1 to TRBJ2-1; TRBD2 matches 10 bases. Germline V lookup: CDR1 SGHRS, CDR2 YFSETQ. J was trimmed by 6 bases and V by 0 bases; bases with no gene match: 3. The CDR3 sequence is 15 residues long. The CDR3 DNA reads TGCGCCAGCAGCTTGGCACTAGCGGGAATCAATGAGCAGTTCTTC. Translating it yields CASSLALAGINEQFF.

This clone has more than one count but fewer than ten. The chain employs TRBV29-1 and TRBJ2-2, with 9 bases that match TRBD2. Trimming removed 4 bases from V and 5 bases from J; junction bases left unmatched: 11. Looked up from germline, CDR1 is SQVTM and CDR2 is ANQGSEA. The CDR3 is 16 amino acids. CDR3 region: CSVVASAGGDTGELFF. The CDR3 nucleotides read TGCAGCGTTGTAGCGTCAGCGGGAGGAGATACCGGGGAGCTGTTTTTT.

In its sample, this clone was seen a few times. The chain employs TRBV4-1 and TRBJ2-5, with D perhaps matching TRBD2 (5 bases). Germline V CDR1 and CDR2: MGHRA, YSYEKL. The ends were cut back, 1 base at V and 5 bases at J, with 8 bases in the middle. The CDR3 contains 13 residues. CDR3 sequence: CASSQAPGETQYF. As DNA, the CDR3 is TGCGCCAGCAGCCAAGCTCCGGGGGAGACCCAGTACTTC.

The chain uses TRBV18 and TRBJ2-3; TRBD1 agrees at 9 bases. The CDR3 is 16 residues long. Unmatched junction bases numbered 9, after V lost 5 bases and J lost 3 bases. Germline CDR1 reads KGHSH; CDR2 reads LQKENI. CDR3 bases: TGTGCCAGCTCAGGATGGGACAGGGATGAGACAGATACGCAGTATTTT. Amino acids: CASSGWDRDETDTQYF.

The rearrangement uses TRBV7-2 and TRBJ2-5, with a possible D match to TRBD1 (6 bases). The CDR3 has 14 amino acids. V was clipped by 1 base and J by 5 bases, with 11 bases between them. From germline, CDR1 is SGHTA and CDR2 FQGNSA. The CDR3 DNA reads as TGTGCCAGCAGCTTAGACAGGGCCACGGAGACCCAGTACTTC. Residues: CASSLDRATETQYF.

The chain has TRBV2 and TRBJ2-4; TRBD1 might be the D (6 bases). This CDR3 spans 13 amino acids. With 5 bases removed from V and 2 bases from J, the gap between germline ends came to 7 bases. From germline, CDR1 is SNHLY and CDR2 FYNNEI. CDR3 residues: CASSQGSKNIQYF. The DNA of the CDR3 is TGTGCCAGCAGTCAGGGGTCCAAAAACATTCAGTACTTC.

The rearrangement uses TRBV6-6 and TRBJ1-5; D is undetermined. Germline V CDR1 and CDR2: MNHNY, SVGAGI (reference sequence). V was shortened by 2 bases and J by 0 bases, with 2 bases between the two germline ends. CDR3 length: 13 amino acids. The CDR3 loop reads CASSYDSNQPQHF. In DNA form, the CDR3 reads TGTGCCAGCAGTTACGATAGCAATCAGCCCCAGCATTTT.

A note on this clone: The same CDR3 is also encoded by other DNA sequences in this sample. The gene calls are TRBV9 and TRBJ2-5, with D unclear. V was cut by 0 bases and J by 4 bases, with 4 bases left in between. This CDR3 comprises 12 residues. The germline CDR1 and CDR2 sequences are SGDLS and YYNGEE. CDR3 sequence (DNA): TGTGCCAGCAGCGTAGCCGGAGAGACCCAGTACTTC. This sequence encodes CASSVAGETQYF. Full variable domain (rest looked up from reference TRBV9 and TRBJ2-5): DSGVTQTPKHLITATGQRVTLRCSPRSGDLSVYWYQQSLDQGLQFLIQYYNGEERAKGNILERFSAQQFPDLHSELNLSSLELGDSALYFCASSVAGETQYFGPGTRLLVL.

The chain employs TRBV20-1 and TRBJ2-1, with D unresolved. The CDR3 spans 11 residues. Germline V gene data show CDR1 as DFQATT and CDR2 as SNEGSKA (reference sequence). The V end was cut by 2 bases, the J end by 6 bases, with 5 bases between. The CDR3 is CSARWVNEQFF. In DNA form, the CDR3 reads TGCAGTGCTAGATGGGTCAATGAGCAGTTCTTC.

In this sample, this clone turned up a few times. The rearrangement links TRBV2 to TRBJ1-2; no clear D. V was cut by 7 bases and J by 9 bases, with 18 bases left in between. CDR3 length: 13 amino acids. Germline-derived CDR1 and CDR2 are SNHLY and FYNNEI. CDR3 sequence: CASTTSGRGSYTF. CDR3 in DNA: TGTGCCAGCACCACCTCGGGCCGCGGGAGCTACACCTTC.

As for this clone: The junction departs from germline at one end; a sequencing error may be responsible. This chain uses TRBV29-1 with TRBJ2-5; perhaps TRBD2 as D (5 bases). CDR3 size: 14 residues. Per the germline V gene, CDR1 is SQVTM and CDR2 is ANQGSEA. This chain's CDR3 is CSVQDPLGGETQYF. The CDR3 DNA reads TGCAGCGTTCAAGACCCGCTTGGCGGGGAGACCCAGTACTTC.